The entry below gives a single T cell receptor beta chain sequence along with its context. Antigen specificity is unknown. The PCR employed 60 Vbeta primers together with 13 Jbeta primers. Profiling relied on immunoSEQ multiplex PCR, and the TCRdb table lists in-frame clones only, not all of them. This table has around 190,000 clones, over 60% appearing once. CDR1 and CDR2 from the germline V gene are SGHTS and YDEGEE. The CDR3 covers 14 residues. The V gene lost 0 bases and the J gene lost 1 base, with 7 bases spanning the gap. The data are from a study of cytomegalovirus exposure and HLA in healthy donors. Study findings and constraints: Trimming of TCR beta V- and J-genes showed a link, identified in a later analysis, to a missense DCLRE1C variant. A later analysis found TCR association rates differed by HLA locus, highest for DRB1 and lowest for HLA-C.

The chain recombines TRBV5-8 with TRBJ1-1; D remains ambiguous. The origin of this receptor is a woman aged 40-49 years in good health and CMV-seronegative. Sequencing was carried out using PBMCs. This chain's CDR3 is CASSLVARNTEAFF. DNA of the CDR3: TGTGCCAGCAGCTTGGTGGCCAGGAACACTGAAGCTTTCTTT.